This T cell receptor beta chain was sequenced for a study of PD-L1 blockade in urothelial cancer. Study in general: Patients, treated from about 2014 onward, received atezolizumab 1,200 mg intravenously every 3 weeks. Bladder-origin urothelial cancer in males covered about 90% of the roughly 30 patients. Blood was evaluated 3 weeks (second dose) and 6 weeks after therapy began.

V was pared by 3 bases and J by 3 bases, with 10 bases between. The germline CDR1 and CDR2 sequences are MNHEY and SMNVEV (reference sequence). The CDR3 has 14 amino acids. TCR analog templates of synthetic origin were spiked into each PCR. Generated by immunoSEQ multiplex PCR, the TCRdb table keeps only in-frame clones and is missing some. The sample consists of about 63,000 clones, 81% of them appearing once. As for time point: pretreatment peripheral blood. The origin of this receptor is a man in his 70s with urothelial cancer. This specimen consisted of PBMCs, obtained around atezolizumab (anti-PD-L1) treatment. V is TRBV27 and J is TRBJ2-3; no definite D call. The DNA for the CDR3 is TGTGCCAGCAGTTTTGCGCAACGGACAGATACGCAGTATTTT. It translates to CASSFAQRTDTQYF.